This entry describes one T cell receptor beta chain. The method was immunoSEQ multiplex PCR; TCRdb's version includes in-frame clones alone and lacks a portion of them. Of more than 400,000 clones listed, 90% are singletons. The CDR3 has 13 amino acids. Trimming at V came to 9 bases and at J to 5 bases, leaving 4 bases not matched to a gene. The germline CDR1 and CDR2 sequences are SNHLY and FYNNEI. This entry is derived from a study of blood T cell repertoires in COVID-19. The sequence derives from a young man who had recovered from COVID-19. The gene calls are TRBV2 and TRBJ2-1, with 10 positions matching TRBD1. Sequenced sample: PBMCs or T cells enriched from blood (not recorded which). The CDR3 reads CASRTGGDNEQFF. The CDR3 coding sequence is TGTGCCAGTCGGACAGGGGGAGACAATGAGCAGTTCTTC.